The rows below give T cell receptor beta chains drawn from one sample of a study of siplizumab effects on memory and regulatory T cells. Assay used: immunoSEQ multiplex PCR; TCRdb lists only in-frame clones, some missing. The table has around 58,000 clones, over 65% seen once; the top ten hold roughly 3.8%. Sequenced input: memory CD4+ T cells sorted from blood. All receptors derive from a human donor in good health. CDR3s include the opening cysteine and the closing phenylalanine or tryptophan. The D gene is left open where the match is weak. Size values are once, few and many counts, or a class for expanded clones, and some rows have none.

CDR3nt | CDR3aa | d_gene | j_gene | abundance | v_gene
TGCGCCAGCAGTGATAGCCGTTTTTCGCAGTATTTT | CASSDSRFSQYF | NA | TRBJ2-3 | NA | TRBV10-1
TGCGCCAGCAGTGAGTTCTCTGGAAACACCATATATTTT | CASSEFSGNTIYF | NA | TRBJ1-3 | few | TRBV10-2
TGTGCCAGCAATTTCAGGGGCACCGGGGAGCTGTTTTTT | CASNFRGTGELFF | NA | TRBJ2-2 | once | TRBV27
TGCGCCAGCAGCCCCTGGACAGCGGGCGAGCAGTACTTC | CASSPWTAGEQYF | NA | TRBJ2-7 | NA | TRBV5-1
TGTGCCAGCAGCCCCAGTTGGGGGAGGCGCACCGGGGAGCTGTTTTTT | CASSPSWGRRTGELFF | NA | TRBJ2-2 | NA | TRBV11-2
TGTGCCAGCAGCTTAGTACAAGAGACCCAGTACTTC | CASSLVQETQYF | NA | TRBJ2-5 | NA | TRBV13
TGTGCCTGGAGTGCCCACTACGAGACAGGGAAAGCTTTCTTT | CAWSAHYETGKAFF | TRBD1 | TRBJ1-1 | NA | TRBV30
TGTGCCAGCAGCCAAGATCCTTCGAGACTGAACACTGAAGCTTTCTTT | CASSQDPSRLNTEAFF | NA | TRBJ1-1 | NA | TRBV14
TGCGCCAGCAGCCCCACCAGGACAGGGGCGATCCTAGGGGAGACCCAGTACTTC | CASSPTRTGAILGETQYF | TRBD1 | TRBJ2-5 | NA | TRBV4-1
TGTGCCAGCAGCGAAGGACAGGGGGCCACACCCCTCCACTTT | CASSEGQGATPLHF | TRBD1 | TRBJ1-6 | NA | TRBV13
TGTGCCAGCAGCTTGGGGACCATCTACAATGAGCAGTTCTTC | CASSLGTIYNEQFF | NA | TRBJ2-1 | few | TRBV5-4
TGTGCCAGCAGCTTAACGCTATACACAGATACGCAGTATTTT | CASSLTLYTDTQYF | NA | TRBJ2-3 | NA | TRBV7-2
TGTGCCTGGAGACAGGGGCAAGAGACCCAGTACTTC | CAWRQGQETQYF | TRBD1 | TRBJ2-5 | NA | TRBV30
TGTGCCAGCGGGACAGGGCTCCAGCCCCAGCATTTT | CASGTGLQPQHF | TRBD1 | TRBJ1-5 | NA | TRBV2
TGTGCCAGCAGCACCGGGGGGGCAGGGGGCTTTGAGACCCAGTACTTC | CASSTGGAGGFETQYF | NA | TRBJ2-5 | NA | TRBV11-2
TGTGCCAGCAGACCGGGACCGCAGGGCACTGAAGCTTTCTTT | CASRPGPQGTEAFF | NA | TRBJ1-1 | NA | TRBV6-5